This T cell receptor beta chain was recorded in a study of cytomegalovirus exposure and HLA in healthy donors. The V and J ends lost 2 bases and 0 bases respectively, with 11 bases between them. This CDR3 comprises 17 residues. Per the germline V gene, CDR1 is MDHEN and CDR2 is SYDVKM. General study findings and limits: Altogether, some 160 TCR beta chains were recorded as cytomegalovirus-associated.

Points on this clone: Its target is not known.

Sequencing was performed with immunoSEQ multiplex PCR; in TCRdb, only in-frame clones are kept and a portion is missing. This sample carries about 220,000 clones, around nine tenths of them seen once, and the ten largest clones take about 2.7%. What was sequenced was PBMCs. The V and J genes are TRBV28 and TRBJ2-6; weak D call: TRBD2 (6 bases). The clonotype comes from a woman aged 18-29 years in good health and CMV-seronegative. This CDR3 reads CASSLRGLVSGANVLTF. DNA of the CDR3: TGTGCCAGCAGTTTAAGGGGACTCGTCTCTGGGGCCAACGTCCTGACTTTC.